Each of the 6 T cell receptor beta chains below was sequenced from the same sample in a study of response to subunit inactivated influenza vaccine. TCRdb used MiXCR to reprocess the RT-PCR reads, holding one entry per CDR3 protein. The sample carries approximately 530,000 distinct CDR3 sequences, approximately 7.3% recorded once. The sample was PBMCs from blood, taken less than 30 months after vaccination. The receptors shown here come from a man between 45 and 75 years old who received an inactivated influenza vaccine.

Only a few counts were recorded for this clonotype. CDR3 nucleotide sequence: TGTGCCAGCAGCACCCGGGACAGGGGGCCCGATGAGCAGTTCTTC. Its translation is CASSTRDRGPDEQFF. The chain carries TRBV11-3 and TRBJ2-1; 12 nucleotides align to TRBD1. The CDR3 contains 15 residues. Germline lookup yields CDR1 SGHNT and CDR2 YENEEA. Trimming removed 5 bases from V and 8 bases from J; junction bases left unmatched: 7.

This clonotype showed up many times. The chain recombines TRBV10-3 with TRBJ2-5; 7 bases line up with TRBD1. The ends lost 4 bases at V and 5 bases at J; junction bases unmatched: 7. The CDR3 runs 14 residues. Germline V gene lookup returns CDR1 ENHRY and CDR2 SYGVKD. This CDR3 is CAISGRQGQETQYF. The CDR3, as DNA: TGTGCCATCAGTGGCCGACAGGGCCAGGAGACCCAGTACTTC.

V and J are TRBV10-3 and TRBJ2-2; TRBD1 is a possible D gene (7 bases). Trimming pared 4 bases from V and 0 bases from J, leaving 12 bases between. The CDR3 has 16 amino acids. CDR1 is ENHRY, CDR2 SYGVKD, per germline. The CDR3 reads CAISVGGGSNTGELFF. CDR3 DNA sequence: TGTGCCATCAGTGTAGGAGGGGGCTCGAACACCGGGGAGCTGTTTTTT.

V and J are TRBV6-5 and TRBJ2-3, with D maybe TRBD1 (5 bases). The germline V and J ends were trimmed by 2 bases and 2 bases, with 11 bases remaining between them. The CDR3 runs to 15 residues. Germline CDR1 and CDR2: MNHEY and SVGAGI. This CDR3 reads CASSYRTGSTDTQYF. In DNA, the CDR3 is TGTGCCAGCAGTTACCGTACAGGTTCCACAGATACGCAGTATTTT.

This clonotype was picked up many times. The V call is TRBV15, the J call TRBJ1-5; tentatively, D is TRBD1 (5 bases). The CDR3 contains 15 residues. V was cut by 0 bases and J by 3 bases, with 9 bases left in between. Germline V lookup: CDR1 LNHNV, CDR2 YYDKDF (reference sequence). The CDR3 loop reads CATSRDPGTNQPQHF. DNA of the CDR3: TGTGCCACCAGCAGAGATCCAGGGACCAATCAGCCCCAGCATTTT.

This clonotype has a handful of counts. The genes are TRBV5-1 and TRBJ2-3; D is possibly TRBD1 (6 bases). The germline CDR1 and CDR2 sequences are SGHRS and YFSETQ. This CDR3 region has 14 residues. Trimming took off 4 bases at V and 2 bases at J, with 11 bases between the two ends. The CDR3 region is CASSLGTNTDTQYF. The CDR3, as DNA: TGCGCCAGCAGCCTAGGGACAAACACAGATACGCAGTATTTT. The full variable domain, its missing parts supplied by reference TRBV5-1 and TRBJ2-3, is KAGVTQTPRYLIKTRGQQVTLSCSPISGHRSVSWYQQTPGQGLQFLFEYFSETQRNKGNFPGRFSGRQFSNSRSEMNVSTLELGDSALYLCASSLGTNTDTQYFGPGTRLTVL.